The clone carrying this TCR beta chain was counted a few times. What it binds is unknown. Its ends do not fully match the called genes, so a read error is possible. The CDR3 covers 15 residues. In germline, CDR1 is MNHEY, CDR2 SVGEGT. This specimen comes from a study of Ad26.COV2.S vaccination and SARS-CoV-2 variants. Findings and limits, study-wide: It was vaccine recipients, not placebo recipients, who had the higher spike-specific TCR breadth.

Sample treatment: 19 received Ad26.COV2.S at low or high dose, single or two shots; roughly five received placebo; per-sample allocation not given. Sampling occurred on day 63 after the first vaccine or placebo injection. Measured with immunoSEQ multiplex PCR; TCRdb has only the in-frame clones, and not every one. The sample gives 250,000 to 300,000 clones, more than 75% of which show up once; about 3.5% is in the top ten. This rearrangement joins TRBV6-2 or TRBV6-3 to TRBJ2-7; D not certain. The sequenced sample was peripheral blood, obtained in a trial of Ad26.COV2.S vaccine versus placebo. The clonotype comes from a person between 18 and 59 years old who received the Ad26.COV2.S COVID-19 vaccine or a placebo. CDR3 residues: CASSQYRANRYGQYF. The CDR3 nucleotides read TGTGCCAGCAGTCAATACCGGGCCAACCGCTACGGGCAGTACTTC.